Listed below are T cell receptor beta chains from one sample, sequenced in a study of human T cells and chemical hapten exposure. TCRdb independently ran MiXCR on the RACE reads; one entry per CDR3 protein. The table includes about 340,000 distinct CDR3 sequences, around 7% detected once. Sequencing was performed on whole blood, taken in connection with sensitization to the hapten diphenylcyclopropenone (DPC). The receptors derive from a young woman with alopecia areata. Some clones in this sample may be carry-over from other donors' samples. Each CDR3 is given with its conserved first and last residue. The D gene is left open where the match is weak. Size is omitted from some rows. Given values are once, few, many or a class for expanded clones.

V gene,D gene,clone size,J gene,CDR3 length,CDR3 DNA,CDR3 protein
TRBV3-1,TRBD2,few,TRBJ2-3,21,TGTGCCAGCAGCCGGAAGCAGCCAAGCGGGGGCCTCATGGAAGTCACAGATACGCAGTATTTT,CASSRKQPSGGLMEVTDTQYF
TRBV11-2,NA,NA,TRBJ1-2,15,TGTGCCAGCAGCTCTCCCCCGGGAGAGCTCTATGGCTACACCTTC,CASSSPPGELYGYTF
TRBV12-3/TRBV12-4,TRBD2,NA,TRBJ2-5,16,TGTGCCAGCAGTCCTGGGACCAGCGGGGGGCCAGAGACCCAGTACTTC,CASSPGTSGGPETQYF
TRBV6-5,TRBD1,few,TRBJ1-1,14,TGTGCCAGCAGGGAAGGACAGGGGCGAACTGAAGCTTTCTTT,CASREGQGRTEAFF
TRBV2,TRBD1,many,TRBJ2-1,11,TGTGCCAGCAGTGATTGGACAGGAAAATGGTTC,CASSDWTGKWF
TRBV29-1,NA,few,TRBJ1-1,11,TGCAGCGTTTGGGCAGGGACTGAAGCTTTCTTT,CSVWAGTEAFF
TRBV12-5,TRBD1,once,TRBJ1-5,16,TGTGCTAGTGGTCGAGAGACAGGGGGAAGCAATCAGCCCCAGCATTTT,CASGRETGGSNQPQHF
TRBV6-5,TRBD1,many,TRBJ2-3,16,TGTGCCAGCAGTTATTTTCCGGGACAGGGTAAAGATACGCAGTATTTT,CASSYFPGQGKDTQYF
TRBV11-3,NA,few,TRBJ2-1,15,TGTGCCAGCAGCTTAACTAAAGCAATATACAATGAGCAGTTCTTC,CASSLTKAIYNEQFF
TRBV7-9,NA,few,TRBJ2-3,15,TGTGCCAGCAGCTTAGCGGTAACTAGCACAGATACGCAGTATTTT,CASSLAVTSTDTQYF
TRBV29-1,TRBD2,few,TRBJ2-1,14,TGCAGCGCCACTAGCGGGGGAGGATACAATGAGCAGTTCTTC,CSATSGGGYNEQFF
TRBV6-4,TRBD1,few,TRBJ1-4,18,TGTGCCAGCCTAATCAGGGGGCATTTATTTGGAACTAATGAAAAACTGTTTTTT,CASLIRGHLFGTNEKLFF
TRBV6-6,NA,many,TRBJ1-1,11,TGTGCCAGCACCCGGAACACTGAAGCTTTCTTT,CASTRNTEAFF
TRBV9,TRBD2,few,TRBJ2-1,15,TGTGCCAGCAGCGTAGATAGCGGGGGATACAATGAGCAGTTCTTC,CASSVDSGGYNEQFF
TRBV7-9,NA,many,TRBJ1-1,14,TGTGCCAGCAGCTCACGGGTTCGGTACACTGAAGCTTTCTTT,CASSSRVRYTEAFF
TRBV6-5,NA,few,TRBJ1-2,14,TGTGCCAGCAGTTACTCGCCGTCTGGGAATGGCTACACCTTC,CASSYSPSGNGYTF
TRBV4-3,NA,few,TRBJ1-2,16,TGCGCCAGCAGCCAACACTCGGAGTCAGGCTTGGTCGGCTACACCTTC,CASSQHSESGLVGYTF
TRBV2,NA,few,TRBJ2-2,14,TGTGCCAGCAGTCCCCAGGGAGGCACCGGGGAGCTGTTTTTT,CASSPQGGTGELFF
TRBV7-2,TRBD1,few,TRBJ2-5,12,TGTGCCAGCAGCACCAGGGGGCGGGCCCAGTACTTC,CASSTRGRAQYF
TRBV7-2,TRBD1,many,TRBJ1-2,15,TGTGCCAGCAGCTCAGAAATGACAGGGCGCTATGGCTACACCTTC,CASSSEMTGRYGYTF
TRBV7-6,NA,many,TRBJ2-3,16,TGTGCCAGCAGCTTAGGAGTCAATCCTAGCACAGATACGCAGTATTTT,CASSLGVNPSTDTQYF
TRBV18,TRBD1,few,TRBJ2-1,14,TGTGCCAGCTCACCACCGGGACAGTACAATGAGCAGTTCTTC,CASSPPGQYNEQFF
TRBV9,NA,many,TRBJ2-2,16,TGTGCCAGCAGCCCTCGTCCCCCGGGCTTAACCGGGGAGCTGTTTTTT,CASSPRPPGLTGELFF
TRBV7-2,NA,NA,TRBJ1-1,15,TGTGCCAGCAGCTTACTCAACACCGTTGGGACTGAAGCTTTCTTT,CASSLLNTVGTEAFF
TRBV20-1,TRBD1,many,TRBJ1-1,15,TGCAGTGCTAGGGGAGGGACAGGGGGCAGTGGTGAAGCTTTCTTT,CSARGGTGGSGEAFF
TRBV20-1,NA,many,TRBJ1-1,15,TGCAGTGCTAGAGATCTAGGGGACGAAGGGACTGAAGCTTTCTTT,CSARDLGDEGTEAFF
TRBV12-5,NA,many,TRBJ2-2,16,TGTGCTAGTGGTTTGGCAGGGGCAGGGTACACCGGGGAGCTGTTTTTT,CASGLAGAGYTGELFF
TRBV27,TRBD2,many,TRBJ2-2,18,TGTGCCAGCAGTTCGAGAGGTCTAGCGGGGGGAGTTACCGGGGAGCTGTTTTTT,CASSSRGLAGGVTGELFF
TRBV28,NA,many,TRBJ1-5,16,TGTGCCAGCAGGCCAATGGCCCCGGGGAGCAATCAGCCCCAGCATTTT,CASRPMAPGSNQPQHF
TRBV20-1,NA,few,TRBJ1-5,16,TGCAGTGCTAGAGATGGAGCGATCTTGGATAATCAGCCCCAGCATTTT,CSARDGAILDNQPQHF
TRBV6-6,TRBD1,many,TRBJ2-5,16,TGTGCCAGCAGTTACGGACAGGGGGTTTCCCAAGAGACCCAGTACTTC,CASSYGQGVSQETQYF
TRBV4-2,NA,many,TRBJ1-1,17,TGTGCCAGCAGCCAAGAATCCAGTGGGAATCCGGGCACTGAAGCTTTCTTT,CASSQESSGNPGTEAFF
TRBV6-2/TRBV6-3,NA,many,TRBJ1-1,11,TGTGCCAGCAGCCAGAGCACTGAAGCTTTCTTT,CASSQSTEAFF
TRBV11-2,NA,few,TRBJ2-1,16,TGTGCCAGCAGCTCCCTTGGGGCGGGCTCCTACAATGAGCAGTTCTTC,CASSSLGAGSYNEQFF
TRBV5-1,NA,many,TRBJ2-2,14,TGCGCCAGCAGCTTGGACCTGGTCACCGGGGAGCTGTTTTTT,CASSLDLVTGELFF
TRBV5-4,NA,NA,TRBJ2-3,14,TGTGCCAGCAGCTTGGCCCGGATTGAAGATACGCAGTATTTT,CASSLARIEDTQYF
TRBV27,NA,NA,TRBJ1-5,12,TGTGCCAGCGGCAGGGGTTATCAGCCCCAGCATTTT,CASGRGYQPQHF
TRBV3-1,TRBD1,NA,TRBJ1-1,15,TGTGCCAGCAGCCCCCCGGACAGGGCGAACACTGAAGCTTTCTTT,CASSPPDRANTEAFF
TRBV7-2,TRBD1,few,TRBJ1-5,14,TGTGCCAGCAGCCAGGACAGGGGAAGCCAGCCCCAGCATTTT,CASSQDRGSQPQHF
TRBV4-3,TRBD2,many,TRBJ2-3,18,TGCGCCAGCAGCCGCGAACCGGGACTAGCCTCGGGCACAGATACGCAGTATTTT,CASSREPGLASGTDTQYF